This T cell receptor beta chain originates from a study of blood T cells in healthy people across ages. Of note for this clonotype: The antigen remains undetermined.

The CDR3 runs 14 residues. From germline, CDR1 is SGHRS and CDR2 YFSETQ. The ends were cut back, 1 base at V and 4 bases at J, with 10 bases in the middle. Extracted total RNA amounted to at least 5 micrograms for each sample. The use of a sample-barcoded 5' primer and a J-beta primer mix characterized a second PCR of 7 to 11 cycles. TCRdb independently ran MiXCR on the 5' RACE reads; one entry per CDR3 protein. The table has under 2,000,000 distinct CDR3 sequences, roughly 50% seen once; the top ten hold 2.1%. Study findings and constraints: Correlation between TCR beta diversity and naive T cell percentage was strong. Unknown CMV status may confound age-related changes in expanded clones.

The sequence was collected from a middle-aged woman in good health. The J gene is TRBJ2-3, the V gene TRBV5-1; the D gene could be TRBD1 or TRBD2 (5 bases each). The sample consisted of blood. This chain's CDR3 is CASSLFGDPDTQYF. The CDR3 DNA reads TGCGCCAGCAGCTTGTTCGGGGACCCAGATACGCAGTATTTT.